The following is a T cell receptor beta chain sequence with its context. The antigen is unknown. This specimen comes from a study of T cell responses to AZD1222 COVID-19 vaccine. Study outcomes and limitations: When two AZD1222 doses had been given, Spike-specific TCR breadth and depth rose.

Assay used: immunoSEQ multiplex PCR; TCRdb lists only in-frame clones, some missing. The table has about 140,000 clones, more than 85% seen once. The J segment lost 8 bases and the V segment lost 5 bases, leaving 8 bases of the junction unmatched. Germline assignment: CDR1 SGHAT and CDR2 FQNNGV. The CDR3 runs to 15 residues. The specimen was peripheral blood, collected on day 0 of AZD1222 vaccination. V is TRBV11-2 and J is TRBJ2-1, with 11 bases that match TRBD1. The sequence derives from an adult in good health. The CDR3 nucleotides read TGTGCCAGCAGCCGCTTGGGACAGGGGGAGGATGAGCAGTTCTTC. It codes for CASSRLGQGEDEQFF.